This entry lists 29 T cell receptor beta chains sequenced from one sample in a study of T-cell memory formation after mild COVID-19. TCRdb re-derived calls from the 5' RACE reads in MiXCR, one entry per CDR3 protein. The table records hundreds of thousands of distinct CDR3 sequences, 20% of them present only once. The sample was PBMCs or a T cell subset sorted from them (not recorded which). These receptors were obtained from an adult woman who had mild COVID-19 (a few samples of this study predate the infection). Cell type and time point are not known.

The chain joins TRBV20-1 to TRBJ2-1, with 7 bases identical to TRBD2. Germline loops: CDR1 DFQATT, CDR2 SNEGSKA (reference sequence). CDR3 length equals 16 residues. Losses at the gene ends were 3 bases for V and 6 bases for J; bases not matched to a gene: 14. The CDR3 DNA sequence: TGCAGTGCTAGTGCGCCGGGACTAAAAAGGGTCAATGAGCAGTTCTTC. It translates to CSASAPGLKRVNEQFF.

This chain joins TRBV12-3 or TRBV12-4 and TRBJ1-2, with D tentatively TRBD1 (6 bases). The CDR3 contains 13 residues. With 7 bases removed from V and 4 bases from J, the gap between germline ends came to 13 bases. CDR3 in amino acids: CASNPGVGYGYTF. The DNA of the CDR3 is TGTGCCAGCAATCCAGGGGTTGGCTATGGCTACACCTTC.

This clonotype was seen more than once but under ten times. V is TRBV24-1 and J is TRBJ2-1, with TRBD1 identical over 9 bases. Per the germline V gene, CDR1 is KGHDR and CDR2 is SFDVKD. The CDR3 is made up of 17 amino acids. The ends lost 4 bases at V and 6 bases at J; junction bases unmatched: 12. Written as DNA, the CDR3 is TGTGCCACCAGTGACGCGGTTCGAAGGGACAGGGCCAATGAGCAGTTCTTC. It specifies CATSDAVRRDRANEQFF.

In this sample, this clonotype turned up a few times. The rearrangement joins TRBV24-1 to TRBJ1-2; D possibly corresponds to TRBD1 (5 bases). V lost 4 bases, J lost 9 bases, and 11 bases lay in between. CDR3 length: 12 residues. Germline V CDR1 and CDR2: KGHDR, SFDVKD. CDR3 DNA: TGTGCCACCAGTGAAGGGGTTGCGAGCTACACCTTC. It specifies CATSEGVASYTF.

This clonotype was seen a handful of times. The CDR3 reads CASSAQGLAGDEQYF. For the CDR3, the DNA is TGTGCCAGCAGCGCACAAGGACTAGCGGGGGACGAGCAGTACTTC. The rearrangement links TRBV9 to TRBJ2-7; 13 nucleotides match TRBD2. V was clipped by 3 bases and J by 5 bases; unmatched bases: 5. The CDR3 contains 15 residues. Germline V gene data show CDR1 as SGDLS and CDR2 as YYNGEE.

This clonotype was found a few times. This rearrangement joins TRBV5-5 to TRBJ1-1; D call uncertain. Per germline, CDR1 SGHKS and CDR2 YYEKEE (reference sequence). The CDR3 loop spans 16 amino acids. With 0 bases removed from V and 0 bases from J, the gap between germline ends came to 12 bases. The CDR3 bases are TGTGCCAGCAGCTTGGCCGGCACCAAGCTGAACACTGAAGCTTTCTTT. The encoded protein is CASSLAGTKLNTEAFF.

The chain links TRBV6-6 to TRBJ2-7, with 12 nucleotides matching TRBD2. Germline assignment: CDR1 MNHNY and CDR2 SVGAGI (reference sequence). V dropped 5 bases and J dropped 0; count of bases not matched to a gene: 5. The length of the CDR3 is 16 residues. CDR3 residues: CASSPLAGGSSYEQYF. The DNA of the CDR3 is TGTGCCAGCAGTCCGCTAGCGGGAGGGTCCTCCTACGAGCAGTACTTC.

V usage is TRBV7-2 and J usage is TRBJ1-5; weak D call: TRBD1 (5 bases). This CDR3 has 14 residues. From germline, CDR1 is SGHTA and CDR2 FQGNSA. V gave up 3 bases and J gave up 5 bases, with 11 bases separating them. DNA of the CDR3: TGTGCCAGCAGCTTCCCTACAGGTTATCAGCCCCAGCATTTT. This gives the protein CASSFPTGYQPQHF. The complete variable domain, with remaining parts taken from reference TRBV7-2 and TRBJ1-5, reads GAGVSQSPSNKVTEKGKDVELRCDPISGHTALYWYRQSLGQGLEFLIYFQGNSAPDKSGLPSDRFSAERTGGSVSTLTIQRTQQEDSAVYLCASSFPTGYQPQHFGDGTRLSIL.

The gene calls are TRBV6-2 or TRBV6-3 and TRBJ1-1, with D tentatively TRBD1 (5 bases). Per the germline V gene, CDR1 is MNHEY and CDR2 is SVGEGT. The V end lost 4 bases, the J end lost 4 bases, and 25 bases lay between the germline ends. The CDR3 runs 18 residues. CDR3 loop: CASSLGSGGFYFLTEAFF. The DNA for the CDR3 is TGTGCCAGCAGTTTGGGTTCCGGGGGGTTCTACTTTCTCACTGAAGCTTTCTTT.

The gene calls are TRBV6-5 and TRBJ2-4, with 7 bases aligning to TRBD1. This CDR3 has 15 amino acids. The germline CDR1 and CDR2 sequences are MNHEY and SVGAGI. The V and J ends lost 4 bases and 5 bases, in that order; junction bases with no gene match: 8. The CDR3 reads CASSSQGVSQNIQYF. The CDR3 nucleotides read TGTGCCAGCAGTTCCCAGGGGGTCAGCCAAAACATTCAGTACTTC.

For the CDR3, the DNA is TGTGCCAGCAGCTTAGCCGGAGGGGGTTTGAGAAACATTCAGTACTTC. This codes for CASSLAGGGLRNIQYF. V usage is TRBV11-3 and J usage is TRBJ2-4, with D perhaps given as TRBD1 or TRBD2 (6 bases each). Germline V lookup: CDR1 SGHNT, CDR2 YENEEA. The CDR3 runs 16 residues. V gave up 1 base and J gave up 6 bases, with 16 bases separating them.

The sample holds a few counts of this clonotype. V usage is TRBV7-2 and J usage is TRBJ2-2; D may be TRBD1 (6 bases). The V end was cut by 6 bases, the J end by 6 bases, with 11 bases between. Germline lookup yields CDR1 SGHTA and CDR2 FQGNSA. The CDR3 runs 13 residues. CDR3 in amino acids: CASSQGSAGELFF. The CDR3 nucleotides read TGTGCCAGCAGTCAGGGGAGCGCCGGGGAGCTGTTTTTT.

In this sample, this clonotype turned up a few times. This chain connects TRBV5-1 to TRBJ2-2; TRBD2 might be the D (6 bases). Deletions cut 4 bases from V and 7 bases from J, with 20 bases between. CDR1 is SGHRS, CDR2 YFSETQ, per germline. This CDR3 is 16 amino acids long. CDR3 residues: CASSHFPDGGIGELFF. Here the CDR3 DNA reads TGCGCCAGCAGCCACTTTCCCGACGGCGGGATCGGGGAGCTGTTTTTT. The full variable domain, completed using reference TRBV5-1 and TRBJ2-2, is KAGVTQTPRYLIKTRGQQVTLSCSPISGHRSVSWYQQTPGQGLQFLFEYFSETQRNKGNFPGRFSGRQFSNSRSEMNVSTLELGDSALYLCASSHFPDGGIGELFFGEGSRLTVL.

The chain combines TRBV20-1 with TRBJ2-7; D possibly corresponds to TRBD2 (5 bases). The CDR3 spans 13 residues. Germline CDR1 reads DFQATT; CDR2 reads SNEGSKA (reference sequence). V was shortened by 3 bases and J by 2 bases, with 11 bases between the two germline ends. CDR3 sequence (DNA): TGCAGTGCTAGTTGGACCGGGACCTACGAGCAGTACTTC. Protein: CSASWTGTYEQYF.

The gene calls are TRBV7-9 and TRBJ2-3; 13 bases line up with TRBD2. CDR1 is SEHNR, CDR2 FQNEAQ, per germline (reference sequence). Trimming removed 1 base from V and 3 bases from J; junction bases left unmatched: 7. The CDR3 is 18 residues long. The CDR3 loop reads CASSLGTGLAGHTDTQYF. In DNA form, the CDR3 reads TGTGCCAGCAGCTTAGGGACGGGACTAGCGGGACATACAGATACGCAGTATTTT. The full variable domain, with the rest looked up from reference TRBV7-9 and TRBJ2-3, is DTGVSQNPRHKITKRGQNVTFRCDPISEHNRLYWYRQTLGQGPEFLTYFQNEAQLEKSRLLSDRFSAERPKGSFSTLEIQRTEQGDSAMYLCASSLGTGLAGHTDTQYFGPGTRLTVL.

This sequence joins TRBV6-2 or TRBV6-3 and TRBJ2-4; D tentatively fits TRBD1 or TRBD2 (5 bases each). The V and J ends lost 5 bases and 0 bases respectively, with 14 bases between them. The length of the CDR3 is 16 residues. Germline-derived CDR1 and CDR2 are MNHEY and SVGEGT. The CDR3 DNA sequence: TGTGCCAGCAGTGTTCTGGGGGAACTAGCCAAAAACATTCAGTACTTC. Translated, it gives CASSVLGELAKNIQYF.

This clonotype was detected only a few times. CDR3 residues: CASSGAGDGTDTQYF. The CDR3, as DNA: TGTGCCAGCAGCGGAGCGGGAGACGGCACAGATACGCAGTATTTT. The chain is built from TRBV9 and TRBJ2-3; 8 bases map to TRBD2. Trimming cost V 3 bases and J 1 base; bases outside gene matches: 4. CDR3 size: 15 residues. CDR1 is SGDLS, CDR2 YYNGEE, per germline.

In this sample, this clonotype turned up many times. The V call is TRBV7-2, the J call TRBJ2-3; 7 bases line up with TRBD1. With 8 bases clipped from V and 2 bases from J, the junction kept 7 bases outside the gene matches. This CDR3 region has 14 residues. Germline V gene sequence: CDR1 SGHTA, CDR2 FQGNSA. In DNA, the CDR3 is TGTGCCAGCCTAGAAGGGGGCCTCACAGATACGCAGTATTTT. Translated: CASLEGGLTDTQYF.

In DNA, the CDR3 is TGTGCCAGCTCACCTGGAGGGCAAATTGGTCATGAGCAGTTCTTC. It yields the protein CASSPGGQIGHEQFF. The rearrangement uses TRBV18 and TRBJ2-1; D perhaps matches TRBD2 (6 bases). Trimming pared 3 bases from V and 8 bases from J, leaving 17 bases between. The V gene's germline CDR1 is KGHSH and CDR2 LQKENI. CDR3 size: 15 residues.

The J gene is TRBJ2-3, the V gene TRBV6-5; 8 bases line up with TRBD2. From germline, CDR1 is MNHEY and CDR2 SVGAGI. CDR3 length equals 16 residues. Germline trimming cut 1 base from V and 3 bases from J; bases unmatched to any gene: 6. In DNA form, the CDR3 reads TGTGCCAGCAGTTACTTGTCGGGGGGGAGTACAGATACGCAGTATTTT. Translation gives CASSYLSGGSTDTQYF.

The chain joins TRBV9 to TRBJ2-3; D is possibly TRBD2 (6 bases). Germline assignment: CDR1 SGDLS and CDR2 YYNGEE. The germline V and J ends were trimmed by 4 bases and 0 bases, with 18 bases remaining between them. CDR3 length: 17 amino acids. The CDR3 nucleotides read TGTGCCAGCAGCCCCGATGGGGGGTCGACTAGCACAGATACGCAGTATTTT. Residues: CASSPDGGSTSTDTQYF.

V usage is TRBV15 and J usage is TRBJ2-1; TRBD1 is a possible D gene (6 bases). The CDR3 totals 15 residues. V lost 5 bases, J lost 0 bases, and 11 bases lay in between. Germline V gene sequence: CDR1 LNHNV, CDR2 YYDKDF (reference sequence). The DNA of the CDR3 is TGTGCCACCAGCGTAGGACAGTTCTCCTACAATGAGCAGTTCTTC. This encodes CATSVGQFSYNEQFF.

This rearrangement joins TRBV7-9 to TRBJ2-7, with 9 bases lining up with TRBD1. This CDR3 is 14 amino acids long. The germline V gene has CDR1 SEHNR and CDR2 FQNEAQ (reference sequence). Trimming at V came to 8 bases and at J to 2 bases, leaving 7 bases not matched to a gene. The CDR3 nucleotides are TGTGCCAGCGGCCCGGGACAGGGCCCCTACGAGCAGTACTTC. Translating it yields CASGPGQGPYEQYF.

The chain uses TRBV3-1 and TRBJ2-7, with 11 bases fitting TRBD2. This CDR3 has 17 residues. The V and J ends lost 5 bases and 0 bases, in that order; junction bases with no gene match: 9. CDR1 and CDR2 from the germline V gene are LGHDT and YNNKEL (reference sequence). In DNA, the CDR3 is TGTGCCAGCAGCGCGGGACTAGCGGACCAAAGCTCCTACGAGCAGTACTTC. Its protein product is CASSAGLADQSSYEQYF.

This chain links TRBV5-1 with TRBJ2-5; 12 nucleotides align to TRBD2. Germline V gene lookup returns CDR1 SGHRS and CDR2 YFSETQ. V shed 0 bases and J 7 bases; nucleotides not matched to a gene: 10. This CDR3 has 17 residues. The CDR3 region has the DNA TGCGCCAGCAGCTTGGACTCTAGCGGGGGGGCTTCGGTGACCCAGTACTTC. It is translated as CASSLDSSGGASVTQYF.

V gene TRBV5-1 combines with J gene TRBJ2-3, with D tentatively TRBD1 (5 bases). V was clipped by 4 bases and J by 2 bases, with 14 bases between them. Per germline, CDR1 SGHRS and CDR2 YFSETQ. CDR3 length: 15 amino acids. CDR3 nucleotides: TGCGCCAGCAGCCGGAATAGGGGTGACACAGATACGCAGTATTTT. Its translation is CASSRNRGDTDTQYF.

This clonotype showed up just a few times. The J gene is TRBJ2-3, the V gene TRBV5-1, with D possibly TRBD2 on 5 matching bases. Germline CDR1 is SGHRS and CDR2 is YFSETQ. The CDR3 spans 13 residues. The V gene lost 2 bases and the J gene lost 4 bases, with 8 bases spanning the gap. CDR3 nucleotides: TGCGCCAGCAGCTTCCAGGAGGCAGATACGCAGTATTTT. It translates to CASSFQEADTQYF.

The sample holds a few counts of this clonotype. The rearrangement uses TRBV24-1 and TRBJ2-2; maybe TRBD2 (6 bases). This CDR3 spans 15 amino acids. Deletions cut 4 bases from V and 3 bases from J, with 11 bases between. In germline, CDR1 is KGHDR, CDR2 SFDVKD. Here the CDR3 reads CATSDPGEDTGELFF. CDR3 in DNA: TGTGCCACCAGTGACCCGGGGGAGGACACCGGGGAGCTGTTTTTT.

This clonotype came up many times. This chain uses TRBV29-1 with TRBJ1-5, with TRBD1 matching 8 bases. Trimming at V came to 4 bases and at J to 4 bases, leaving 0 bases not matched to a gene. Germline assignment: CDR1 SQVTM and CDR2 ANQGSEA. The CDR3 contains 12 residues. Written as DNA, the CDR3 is TGCAGCGTTGGGACAGGGAATCAGCCCCAGCATTTT. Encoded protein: CSVGTGNQPQHF. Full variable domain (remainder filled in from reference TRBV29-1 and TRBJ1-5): SAVISQKPSRDICQRGTSLTIQCQVDSQVTMMFWYRQQPGQSLTLIATANQGSEATYESGFVIDKFPISRPNLTFSTLTVSNMSPEDSSIYLCSVGTGNQPQHFGDGTRLSIL.